This T cell receptor beta chain was identified in a study of PD-L1 blockade in urothelial cancer. Study summary: Chemotherapy regimens numbering 0 to 3 had been given to patients. Study-level results: Lower pretreatment blood TCR clonality, under the median, predicted better survival, researchers reported.

Assay used: immunoSEQ multiplex PCR; TCRdb lists only in-frame clones, some missing. Of more than 80,000 clones listed, roughly 87% are singletons. In regard to this clone: Its antigen is still unknown.

The patients' disease, urothelial carcinoma, was locally advanced or metastatic. Pretreatment sampling and on-treatment sampling together yielded between 1 and 8 samples for each patient. This specimen was PBMCs, taken around atezolizumab (anti-PD-L1) treatment. The TCR comes from a man aged 65 to 85 with urothelial cancer.

The CDR3 protein is CASSQGQGNTGELFF. The DNA of the CDR3 is TGCGCCAGCAGCCAAGGTCAGGGTAACACCGGGGAGCTGTTTTTT. This sequence joins TRBV4-1 and TRBJ2-2; D possibly corresponds to TRBD1 (5 bases). CDR3 length equals 15 residues. Germline V gene sequence: CDR1 MGHRA, CDR2 YSYEKL. Between the trimmed V and J ends, which lost 1 base and 2 bases, there was a span of 8 bases.